This T cell receptor beta chain appears in the sequencing data of a study of a mutant IDH1 vaccine in newly diagnosed glioma. At the level of the study: Pretreatment consisted of radiotherapy, temozolomide, or both, with most receiving both. Study-level points and caveats: Among all patients, vaccine-induced immune responses occurred in around 94%.

Sequencing was performed with immunoSEQ multiplex PCR; in TCRdb, only in-frame clones are kept and a portion is missing. There are approximately 54,000 clones in the sample; approximately 81% occur only once, and about a fifth lies in the top ten. Time point defined: baseline, week 1 (first vaccination visit). This sample's treatment: pre-vaccination baseline after standard-of-care therapy. Regarding this clone: Antigen unknown.

V lost 0 bases, J lost 3 bases, and 11 bases lay in between. Germline CDR1 reads LGHNA; CDR2 reads YSLEER. CDR3 length: 15 amino acids. The chain combines TRBV4-3 with TRBJ1-2; D not resolved. This TCR derives from a man aged 18 to 30 with glioma. The specimen was PBMCs, collected from a glioma patient treated with radiotherapy, temozolomide or both. CDR3 in amino acids: CASSQDPRDHYGYTF. The CDR3 coding sequence is TGCGCCAGCAGCCAAGATCCGAGGGATCACTATGGCTACACCTTC.